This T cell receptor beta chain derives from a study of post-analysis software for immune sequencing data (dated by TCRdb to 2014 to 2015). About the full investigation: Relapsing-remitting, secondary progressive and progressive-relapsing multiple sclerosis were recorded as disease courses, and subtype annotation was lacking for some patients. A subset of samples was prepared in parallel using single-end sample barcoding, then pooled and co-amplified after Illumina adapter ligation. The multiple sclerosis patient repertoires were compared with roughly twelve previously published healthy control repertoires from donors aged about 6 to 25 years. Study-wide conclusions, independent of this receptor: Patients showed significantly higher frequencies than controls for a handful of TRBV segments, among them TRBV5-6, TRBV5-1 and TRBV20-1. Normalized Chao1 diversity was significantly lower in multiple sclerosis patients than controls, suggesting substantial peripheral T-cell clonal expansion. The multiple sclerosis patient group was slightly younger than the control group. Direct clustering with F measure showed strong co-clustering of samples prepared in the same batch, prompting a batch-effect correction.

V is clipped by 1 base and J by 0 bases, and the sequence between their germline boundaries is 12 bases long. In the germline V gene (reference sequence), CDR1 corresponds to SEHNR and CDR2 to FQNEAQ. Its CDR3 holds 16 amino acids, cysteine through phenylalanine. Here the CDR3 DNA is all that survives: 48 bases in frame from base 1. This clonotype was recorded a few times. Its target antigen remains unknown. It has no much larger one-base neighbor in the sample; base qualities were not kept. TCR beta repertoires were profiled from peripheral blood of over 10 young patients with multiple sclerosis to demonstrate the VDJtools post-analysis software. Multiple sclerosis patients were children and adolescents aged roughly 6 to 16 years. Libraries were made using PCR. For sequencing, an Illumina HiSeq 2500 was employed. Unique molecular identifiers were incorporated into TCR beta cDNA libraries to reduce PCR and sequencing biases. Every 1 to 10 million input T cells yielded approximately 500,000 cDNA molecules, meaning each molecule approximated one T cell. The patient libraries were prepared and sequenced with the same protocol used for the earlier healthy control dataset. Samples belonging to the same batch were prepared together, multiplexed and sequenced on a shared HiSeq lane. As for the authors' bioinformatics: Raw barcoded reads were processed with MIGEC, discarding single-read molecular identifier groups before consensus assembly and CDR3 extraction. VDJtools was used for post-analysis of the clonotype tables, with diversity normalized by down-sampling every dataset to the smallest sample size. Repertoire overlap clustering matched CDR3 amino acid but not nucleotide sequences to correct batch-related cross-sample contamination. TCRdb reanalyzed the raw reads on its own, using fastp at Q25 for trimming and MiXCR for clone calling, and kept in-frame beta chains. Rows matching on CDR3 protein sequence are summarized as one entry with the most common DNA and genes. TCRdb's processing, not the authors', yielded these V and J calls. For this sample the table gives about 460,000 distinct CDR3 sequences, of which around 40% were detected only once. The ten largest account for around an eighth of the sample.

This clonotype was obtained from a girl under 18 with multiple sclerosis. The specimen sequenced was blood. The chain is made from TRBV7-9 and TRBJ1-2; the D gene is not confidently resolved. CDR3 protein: CASSLVSSTPNYGYTF. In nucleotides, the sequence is TGTGCCAGCAGCTTAGTGTCGTCTACGCCTAACTATGGCTACACCTTC. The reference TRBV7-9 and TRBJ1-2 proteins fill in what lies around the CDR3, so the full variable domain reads DTGVSQNPRHKITKRGQNVTFRCDPISEHNRLYWYRQTLGQGPEFLTYFQNEAQLEKSRLLSDRFSAERPKGSFSTLEIQRTEQGDSAMYLCASSLVSSTPNYGYTFGSGTRLTVV.